This T cell receptor beta chain was sequenced in a study of coeliac disease. Findings of the study overall: Control samples showed higher TRB and TRG clonality than intraepithelial and lamina propria samples in active celiac disease.

For this clone: The antigen remains undetermined.

The repertoire was sequenced with immunoSEQ multiplex PCR; TCRdb's copy has only in-frame clones and lacks some. The sample lists some 4,300 clones; about two thirds were seen once. CDR3 length: 16 amino acids. Trimming took 6 bases from V and 5 from J, leaving 17 bases between them. Germline V gene lookup returns CDR1 SNHLY and CDR2 FYNNEI. The source of this sequence is a woman aged 18-29 years with active celiac disease. Sequenced sample: intraepithelial lymphocytes from the gut. V is TRBV2 and J is TRBJ1-6; a possible D gene is TRBD1 (6 bases). CDR3 coding DNA: TGTGCCAGCAGAGAGGGGGAGAACCGAAATAATTCACCCCTCCACTTT. Protein product: CASREGENRNNSPLHF. The whole variable domain, filled in from reference TRBV2 and TRBJ1-6, reads EPEVTQTPSHQVTQMGQEVILRCVPISNHLYFYWYRQILGQKVEFLVSFYNNEISEKSEIFDDQFSVERPDGSNFTLKIRSTKLEDSAMYFCASREGENRNNSPLHFGNGTRLTVT.